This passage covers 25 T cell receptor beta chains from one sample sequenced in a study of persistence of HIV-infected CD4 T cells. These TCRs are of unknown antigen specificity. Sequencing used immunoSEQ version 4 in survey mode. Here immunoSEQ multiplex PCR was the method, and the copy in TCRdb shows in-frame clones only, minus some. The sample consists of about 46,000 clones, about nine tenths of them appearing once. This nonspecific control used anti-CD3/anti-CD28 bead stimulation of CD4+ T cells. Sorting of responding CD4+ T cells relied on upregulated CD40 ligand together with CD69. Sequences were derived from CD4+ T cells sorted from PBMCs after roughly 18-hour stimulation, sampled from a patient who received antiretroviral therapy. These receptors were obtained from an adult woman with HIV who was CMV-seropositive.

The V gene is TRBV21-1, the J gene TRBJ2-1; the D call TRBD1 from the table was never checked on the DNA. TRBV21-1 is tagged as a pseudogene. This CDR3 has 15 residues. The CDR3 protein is CASSYGTEADNEQFF. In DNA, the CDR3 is TGTGCCAGCAGCTATGGGACAGAGGCTGACAATGAGCAGTTCTTC.

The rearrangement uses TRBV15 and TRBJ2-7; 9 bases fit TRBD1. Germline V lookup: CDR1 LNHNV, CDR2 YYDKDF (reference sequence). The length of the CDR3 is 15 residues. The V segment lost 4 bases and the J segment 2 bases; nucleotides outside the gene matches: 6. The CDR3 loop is CATSIRDRAPYEQYF. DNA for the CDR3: TGTGCCACCAGCATCAGGGACAGGGCCCCCTACGAGCAGTACTTC.

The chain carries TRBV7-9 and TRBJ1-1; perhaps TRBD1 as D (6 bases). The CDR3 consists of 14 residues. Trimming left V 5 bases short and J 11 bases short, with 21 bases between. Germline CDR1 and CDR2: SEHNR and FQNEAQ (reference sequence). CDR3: CASSPLAGGEQAFF. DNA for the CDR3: TGTGCCAGCAGCCCCCTCGCGGGGGGCGAACAGGCTTTCTTT.

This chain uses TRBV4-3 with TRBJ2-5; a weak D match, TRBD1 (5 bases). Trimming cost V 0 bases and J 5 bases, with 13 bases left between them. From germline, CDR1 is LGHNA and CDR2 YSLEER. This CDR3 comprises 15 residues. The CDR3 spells CASSQEAGSGETQYF. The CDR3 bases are TGCGCCAGCAGCCAAGAGGCAGGGTCCGGTGAGACCCAGTACTTC.

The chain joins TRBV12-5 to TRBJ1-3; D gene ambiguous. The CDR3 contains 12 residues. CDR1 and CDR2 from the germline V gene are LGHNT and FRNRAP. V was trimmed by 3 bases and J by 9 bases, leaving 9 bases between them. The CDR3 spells CASGLHTVTIYF. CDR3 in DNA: TGTGCTAGTGGTTTACACACGGTCACCATATATTTT. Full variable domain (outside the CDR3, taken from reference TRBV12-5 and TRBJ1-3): DARVTQTPRHKVTEMGQEVTMRCQPILGHNTVFWYRQTMMQGLELLAYFRNRAPLDDSGMPKDRFSAEMPDATLATLKIQPSEPRDSAVYFCASGLHTVTIYFGEGSWLTVV.

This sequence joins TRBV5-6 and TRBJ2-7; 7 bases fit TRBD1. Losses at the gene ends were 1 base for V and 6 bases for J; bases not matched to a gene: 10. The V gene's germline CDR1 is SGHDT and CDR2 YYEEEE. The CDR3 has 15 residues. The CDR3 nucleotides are TGTGCCAGCAGCTTGCGGCGGCAGGGGGTGGGCGAGCAGTACTTC. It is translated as CASSLRRQGVGEQYF.

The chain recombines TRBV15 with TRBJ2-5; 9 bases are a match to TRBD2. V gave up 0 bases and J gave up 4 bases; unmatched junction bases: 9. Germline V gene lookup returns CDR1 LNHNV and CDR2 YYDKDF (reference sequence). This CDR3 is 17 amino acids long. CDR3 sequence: CATSREGGRALPETQYF. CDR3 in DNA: TGTGCCACCAGCAGAGAGGGCGGGAGGGCCCTTCCAGAGACCCAGTACTTC.

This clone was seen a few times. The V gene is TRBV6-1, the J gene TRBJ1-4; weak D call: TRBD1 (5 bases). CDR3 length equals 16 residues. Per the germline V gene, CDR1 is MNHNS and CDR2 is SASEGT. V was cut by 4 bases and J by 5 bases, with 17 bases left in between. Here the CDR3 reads CASSVANWQGNEKLFF. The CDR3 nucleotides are TGTGCCAGCAGTGTTGCTAACTGGCAGGGAAATGAAAAACTGTTTTTT.

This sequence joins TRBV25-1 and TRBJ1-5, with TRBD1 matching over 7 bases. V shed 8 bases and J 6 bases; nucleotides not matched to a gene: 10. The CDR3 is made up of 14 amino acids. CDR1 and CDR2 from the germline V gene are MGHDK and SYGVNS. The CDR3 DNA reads TGTGCCAGCTGGGGGACAGCCCTAAGTCAGCCCCAGCATTTT. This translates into CASWGTALSQPQHF.

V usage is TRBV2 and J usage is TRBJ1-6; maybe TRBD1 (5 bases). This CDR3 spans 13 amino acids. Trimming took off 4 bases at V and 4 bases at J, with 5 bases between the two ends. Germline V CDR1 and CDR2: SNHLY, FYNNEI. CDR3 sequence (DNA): TGTGCCAGCAGTGGACAGTATAATTCACCCCTCCACTTT. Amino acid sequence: CASSGQYNSPLHF.

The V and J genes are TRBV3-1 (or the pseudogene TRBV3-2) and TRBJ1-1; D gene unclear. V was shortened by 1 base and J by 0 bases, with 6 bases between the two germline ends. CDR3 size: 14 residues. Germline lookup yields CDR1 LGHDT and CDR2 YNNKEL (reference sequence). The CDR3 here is CASSQVFMNTEAFF. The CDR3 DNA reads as TGTGCCAGCAGCCAAGTGTTCATGAACACTGAAGCTTTCTTT.

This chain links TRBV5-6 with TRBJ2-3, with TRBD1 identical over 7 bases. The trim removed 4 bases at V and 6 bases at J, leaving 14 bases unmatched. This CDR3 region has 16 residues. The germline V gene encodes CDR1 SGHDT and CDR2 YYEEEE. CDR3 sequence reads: CASSQLGETGTDTQYF. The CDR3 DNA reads TGTGCCAGCAGCCAACTGGGGGAGACAGGGACCGATACGCAGTATTTT.

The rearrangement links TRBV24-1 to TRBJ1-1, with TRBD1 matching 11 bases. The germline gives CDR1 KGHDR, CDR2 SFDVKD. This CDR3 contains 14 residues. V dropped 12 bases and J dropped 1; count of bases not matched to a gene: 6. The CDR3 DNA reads TGTGCCGCTCGGGGGACAGGGGGGAACACTGAAGCTTTCTTT. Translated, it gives CAARGTGGNTEAFF.

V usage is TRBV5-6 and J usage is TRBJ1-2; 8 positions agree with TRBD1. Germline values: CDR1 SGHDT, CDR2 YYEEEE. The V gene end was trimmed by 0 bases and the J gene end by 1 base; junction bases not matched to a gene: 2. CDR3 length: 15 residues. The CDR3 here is CASSLGDRNNYGYTF. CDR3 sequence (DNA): TGTGCCAGCAGCTTGGGGGACAGGAATAACTATGGCTACACCTTC.

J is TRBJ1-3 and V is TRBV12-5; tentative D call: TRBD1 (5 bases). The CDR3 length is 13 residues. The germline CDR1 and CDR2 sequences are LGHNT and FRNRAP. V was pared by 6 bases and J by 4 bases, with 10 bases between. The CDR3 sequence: CASGQGSGNTIYF. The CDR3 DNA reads TGTGCTAGTGGGCAGGGATCCGGAAACACCATATATTTT.

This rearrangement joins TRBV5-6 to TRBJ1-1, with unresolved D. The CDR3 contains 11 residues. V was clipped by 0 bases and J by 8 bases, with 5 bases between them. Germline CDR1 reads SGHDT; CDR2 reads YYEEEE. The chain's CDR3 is CASSLEGEAFF. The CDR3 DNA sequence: TGTGCCAGCAGCTTGGAAGGGGAAGCTTTCTTT.

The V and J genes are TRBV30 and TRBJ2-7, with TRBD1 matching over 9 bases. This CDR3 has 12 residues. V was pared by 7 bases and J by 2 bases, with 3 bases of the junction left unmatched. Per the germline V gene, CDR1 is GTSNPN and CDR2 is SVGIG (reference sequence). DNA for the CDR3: TGTGCCTTGGACAGGGGACCCTACGAGCAGTACTTC. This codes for CALDRGPYEQYF.

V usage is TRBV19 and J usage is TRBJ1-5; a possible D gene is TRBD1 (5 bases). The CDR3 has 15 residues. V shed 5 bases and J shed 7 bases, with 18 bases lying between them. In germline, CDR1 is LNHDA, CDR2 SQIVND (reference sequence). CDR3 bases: TGTGCCAGTAGTCACGGTAGGGGATCTGGGCAGCCCCAGCATTTT. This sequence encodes CASSHGRGSGQPQHF. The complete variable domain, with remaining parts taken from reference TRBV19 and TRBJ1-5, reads DGGITQSPKYLFRKEGQNVTLSCEQNLNHDAMYWYRQDPGQGLRLIYYSQIVNDFQKGDIAEGYSVSREKKESFPLTVTSAQKNPTAFYLCASSHGRGSGQPQHFGDGTRLSIL.

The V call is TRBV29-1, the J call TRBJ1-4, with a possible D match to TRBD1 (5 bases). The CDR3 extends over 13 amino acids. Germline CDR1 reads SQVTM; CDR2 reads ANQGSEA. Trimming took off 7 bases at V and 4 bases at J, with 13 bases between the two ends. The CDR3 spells CSAAGNSNEKLFF. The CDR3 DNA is TGCAGCGCCGCAGGGAATAGTAATGAAAAACTGTTTTTT.

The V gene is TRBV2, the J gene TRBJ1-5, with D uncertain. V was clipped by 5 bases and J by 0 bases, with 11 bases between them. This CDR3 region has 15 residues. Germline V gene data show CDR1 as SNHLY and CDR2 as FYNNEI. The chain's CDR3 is CASSKGSYSNQPQHF. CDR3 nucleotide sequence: TGTGCCAGCAGTAAAGGGAGTTATAGCAATCAGCCCCAGCATTTT.

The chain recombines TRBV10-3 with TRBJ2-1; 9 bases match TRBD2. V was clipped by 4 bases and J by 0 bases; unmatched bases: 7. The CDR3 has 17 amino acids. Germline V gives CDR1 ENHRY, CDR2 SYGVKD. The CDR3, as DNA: TGTGCCATCAGTGCCCGACTAGCGGAGCCCTCCTACAATGAGCAGTTCTTC. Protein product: CAISARLAEPSYNEQFF.

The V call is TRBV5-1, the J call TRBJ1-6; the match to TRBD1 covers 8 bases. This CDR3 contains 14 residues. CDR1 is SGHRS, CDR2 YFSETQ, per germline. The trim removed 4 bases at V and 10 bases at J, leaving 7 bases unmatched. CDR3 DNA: TGCGCCAGCAGCCCCACAGGGGGGACGTCACCCCTCCACTTT. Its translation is CASSPTGGTSPLHF.

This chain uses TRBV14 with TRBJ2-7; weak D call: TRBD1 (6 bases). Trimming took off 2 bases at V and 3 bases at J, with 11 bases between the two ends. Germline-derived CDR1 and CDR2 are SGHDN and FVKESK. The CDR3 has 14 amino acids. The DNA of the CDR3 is TGTGCCAGCAGCCAACAGACAGGCAACTACGAGCAGTACTTC. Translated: CASSQQTGNYEQYF.

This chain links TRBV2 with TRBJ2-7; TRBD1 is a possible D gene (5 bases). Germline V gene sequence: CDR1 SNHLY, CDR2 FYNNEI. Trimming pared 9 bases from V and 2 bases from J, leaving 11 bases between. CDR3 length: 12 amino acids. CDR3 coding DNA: TGTGCCAGTAACAGGACACCCTACGAGCAGTACTTC. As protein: CASNRTPYEQYF.

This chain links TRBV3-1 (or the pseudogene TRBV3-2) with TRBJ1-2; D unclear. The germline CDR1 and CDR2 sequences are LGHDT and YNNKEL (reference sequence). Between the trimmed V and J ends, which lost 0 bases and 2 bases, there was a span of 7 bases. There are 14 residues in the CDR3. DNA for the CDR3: TGTGCCAGCAGCCAAGAAGTCGGAAACTATGGCTACACCTTC. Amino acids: CASSQEVGNYGYTF.